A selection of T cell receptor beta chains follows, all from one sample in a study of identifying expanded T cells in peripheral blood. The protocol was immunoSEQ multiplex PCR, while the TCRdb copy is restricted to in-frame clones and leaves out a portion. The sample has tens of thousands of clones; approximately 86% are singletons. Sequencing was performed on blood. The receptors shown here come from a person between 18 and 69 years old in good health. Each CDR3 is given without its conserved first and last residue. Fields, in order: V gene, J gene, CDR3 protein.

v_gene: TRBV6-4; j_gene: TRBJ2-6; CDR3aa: ASRSLGANVLT
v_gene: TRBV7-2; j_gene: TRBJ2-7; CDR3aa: ASSLLAAHEQY
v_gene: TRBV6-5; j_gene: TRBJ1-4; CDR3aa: ASSYSGTSNEKLF
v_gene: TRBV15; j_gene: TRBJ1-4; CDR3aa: ATSRDAGGEKLF
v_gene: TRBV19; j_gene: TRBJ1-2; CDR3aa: ASAPRQGKNYGYT
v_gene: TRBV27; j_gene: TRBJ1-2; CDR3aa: ASSLGGLGYGYT
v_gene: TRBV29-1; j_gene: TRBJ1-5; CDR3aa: SVELGGNQPQH
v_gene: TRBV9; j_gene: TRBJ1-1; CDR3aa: ASSETVNSEAF
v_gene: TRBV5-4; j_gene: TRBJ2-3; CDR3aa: ASSSSIADTQY
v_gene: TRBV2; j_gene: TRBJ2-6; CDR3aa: ASRDRKAGANVLT
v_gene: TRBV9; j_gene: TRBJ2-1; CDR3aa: ASSPEGGSYNEQF
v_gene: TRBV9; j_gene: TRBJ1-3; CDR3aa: ASSVGWQSSGNTIY
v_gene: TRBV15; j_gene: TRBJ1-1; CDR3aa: ATSGGTGGTEAF
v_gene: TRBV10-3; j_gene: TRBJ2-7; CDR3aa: ASLGGSATSSYEQY
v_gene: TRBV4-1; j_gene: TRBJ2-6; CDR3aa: ASSQDRRAAGANVLT
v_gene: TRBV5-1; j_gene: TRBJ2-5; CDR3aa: AGSWGQTQIETQY
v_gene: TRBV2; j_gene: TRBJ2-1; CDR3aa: ASSWTFYNEQF
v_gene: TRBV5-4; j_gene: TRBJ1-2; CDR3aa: ASSFTGNYGYT
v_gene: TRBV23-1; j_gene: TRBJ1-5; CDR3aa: ASSQRTGNDQPQH
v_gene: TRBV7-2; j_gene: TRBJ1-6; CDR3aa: ASSRQPSNNSPLH
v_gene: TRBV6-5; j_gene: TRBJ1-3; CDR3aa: ASSDREVENTIY
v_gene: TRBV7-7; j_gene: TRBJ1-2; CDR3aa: ASSYHARNGYT
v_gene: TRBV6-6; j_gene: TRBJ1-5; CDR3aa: ASSYGQGHQPQH